In this sample, the clone carrying this T cell receptor beta chain turned up many times. These data originate in a study of early T cells in non-severe SARS-CoV-2 infection. cDNA molecules, individually, were tagged with unique molecular identifiers. TCRdb ran MiXCR on the 5' RACE reads and lists one entry per CDR3 protein. The sample lists approximately 37,000 distinct CDR3 sequences; 5% to 6.5% were seen once. Trimming stripped 5 bases from V and 4 bases from J, with 18 bases between. The CDR3 runs 16 residues. Germline assignment: CDR1 SGHDN and CDR2 FVKESK. Sequencing used whole blood, obtained at baseline. The chain employs TRBV14 and TRBJ2-1; D is perhaps TRBD2 (6 bases). The receptor comes from an adult who was a healthcare worker with PCR-confirmed SARS-CoV-2 infection or an uninfected control (not recorded which). The CDR3 loop reads CASSLAPGLVYNEQFF. The CDR3 DNA reads as TGTGCCAGCAGCTTGGCCCCGGGACTGGTATACAATGAGCAGTTCTTC.